This is a list of T cell receptor beta chains from one sample in a study of cytomegalovirus exposure and HLA in healthy donors. Measured with immunoSEQ multiplex PCR; TCRdb has only the in-frame clones, and not every one. The sample yields 100,000 to 150,000 clones, roughly 79% seen once. What was sequenced was PBMCs. The receptors shown here come from a woman aged 50 to 65 in good health and CMV-seronegative. Each CDR3 is given with its conserved first and last residue. The D gene is left open where the match is weak. Rows may omit the clone size; those that give it use once, few, many or a size class.

>NA|NA|TRBV6-1|TRBJ2-3|12
CASSLQGDTQYF
TGTGCCAGCAGTTTACAGGGAGATACGCAGTATTTT
>TRBD1|NA|TRBV18|TRBJ2-1|14
CASSPRQGKNEQFF
TGTGCCAGCTCACCTAGACAGGGGAAAAATGAGCAGTTCTTC
>TRBD1|few|TRBV4-1|TRBJ2-7|16
CASSQASDRATYEQYF
TGCGCCAGCAGCCAAGCCTCTGACAGGGCCACCTACGAGCAGTACTTC
>NA|NA|TRBV29-1|TRBJ1-2|14
CSVEPHEANYGYTF
TGCAGCGTTGAACCCCATGAGGCTAACTATGGCTACACCTTC
>TRBD2|NA|TRBV28|TRBJ2-3|14
CASCGTSGSPTQYF
TGTGCCAGCTGTGGGACTAGCGGGAGCCCTACGCAGTATTTT
>TRBD2|NA|TRBV7-2|TRBJ2-3|15
CASSLDGRAPDTQYF
TGTGCCAGCAGCTTAGATGGGAGGGCCCCAGATACGCAGTATTTT
>NA|NA|TRBV5-1|TRBJ1-4|15
CASSTGHNGGEKLFF
TGCGCCAGCAGCACCGGACACAACGGGGGTGAAAAACTGTTTTTT
>TRBD2|NA|TRBV6-1|TRBJ2-3|16
CASSERLAGRTDTQYF
TGTGCCAGCAGTGAACGACTAGCGGGGCGCACAGATACGCAGTATTTT
>NA|NA|TRBV19|TRBJ1-5|14
CASSISRVEQPQHF
TGTGCCAGTAGTATCAGCAGGGTCGAACAGCCCCAGCATTTT
>TRBD1|NA|TRBV28|TRBJ2-3|17
CASSLGRDREATDTQYF
TGTGCCAGCAGTTTGGGGCGGGACAGGGAGGCCACAGATACGCAGTATTTT
>NA|NA|TRBV28|TRBJ2-7|17
CASSPSLTGPLAYEQYF
TGTGCCAGCAGTCCCTCGCTTACAGGGCCCCTTGCATACGAGCAGTACTTC
>NA|NA|TRBV9|TRBJ2-7|15
CASSVDGSRSYEQYF
TGTGCCAGCAGCGTAGATGGGAGCAGATCCTACGAGCAGTACTTC
>NA|once|TRBV25-1|TRBJ2-7|11
CASSVAYEQYF
TGTGCCAGCAGTGTCGCCTACGAGCAGTACTTC
>TRBD1|NA|TRBV5-1|TRBJ1-1|15
CASSSGTGWNTEAFF
TGCGCCAGCAGCTCGGGGACAGGGTGGAACACTGAAGCTTTCTTT
>TRBD2|NA|TRBV7-9|TRBJ2-3|17
CASRPGLAGGGRDTQYF
TGTGCCAGCAGACCTGGACTAGCGGGAGGCGGGCGAGATACGCAGTATTTT
>NA|NA|TRBV7-2|TRBJ1-3|16
CASSLGTAFSGNTIYF
TGTGCCAGCAGCTTGGGGACTGCCTTCTCTGGAAACACCATATATTTT
>NA|NA|TRBV29-1|TRBJ1-2|11
CSVEYPGIHTF
TGCAGCGTTGAATACCCAGGCATCCACACCTTC
>TRBD1|NA|TRBV7-9|TRBJ1-2|16
CASSSRGSRVNYGYTF
TGTGCCAGCAGCTCCAGGGGGTCGAGAGTTAACTATGGCTACACCTTC
>NA|NA|TRBV19|TRBJ1-4|15
CASSPPDRPNEKLFF
TGTGCCAGTAGTCCGCCGGACAGACCTAATGAAAAACTGTTTTTT
>NA|NA|TRBV30|TRBJ1-2|13
CAWTSRPGYGYTF
TGTGCCTGGACTTCCCGGCCAGGCTATGGCTACACCTTC
>TRBD2|NA|TRBV6-1|TRBJ2-1|14
CASTRAGGRGEQFF
TGTGCCAGCACTCGAGCGGGAGGGCGAGGTGAGCAGTTCTTC
>TRBD2|NA|TRBV5-1|TRBJ2-3|19
CASSSGLAGGVVSTDTQYF
TGCGCCAGCAGCTCGGGACTAGCGGGAGGGGTCGTTAGCACAGATACGCAGTATTTT
>TRBD1|NA|TRBV5-6|TRBJ2-1|16
CASSLGTGQGVYEQFF
TGTGCCAGCAGCTTGGGCACGGGACAGGGCGTGTACGAGCAGTTCTTC
>TRBD1|NA|TRBV6-1|TRBJ1-5|16
CASSAPATGTNQPQHF
TGTGCCAGCAGTGCACCCGCGACAGGGACTAATCAGCCCCAGCATTTT
>NA|NA|TRBV4-1|TRBJ1-4|15
CASSQDPGGTEKLFF
TGCGCCAGCAGCCAAGATCCCGGGGGTACTGAAAAACTGTTTTTT
>NA|once|TRBV4-3|TRBJ1-3|15
CASSQAESPGNTIYF
TGCGCCAGCAGCCAAGCGGAGAGTCCTGGAAACACCATATATTTT
>TRBD2|NA|TRBV7-7|TRBJ2-1|13
CLGIAGSYNEQFF
TGTTTGGGGATAGCGGGGTCCTACAATGAGCAGTTCTTC
>NA|NA|TRBV6-6|TRBJ2-5|14
CASRYKRQQETQYF
TGTGCCAGCAGATACAAAAGACAGCAAGAGACCCAGTACTTC
>NA|few|TRBV28|TRBJ2-7|13
CASTGGTQWEQYF
TGTGCCAGCACCGGGGGGACACAGTGGGAGCAGTACTTC
>NA|NA|TRBV4-3|TRBJ1-2|14
CASSQEEYSYGYTF
TGCGCCAGCAGCCAAGAAGAGTATAGCTATGGCTACACCTTC
>TRBD1|NA|TRBV29-1|TRBJ1-2|13
CSVDLQGVEGYTF
TGCAGCGTTGACCTCCAGGGGGTAGAAGGCTACACCTTC
>NA|NA|TRBV5-6|TRBJ1-4|15
CASSAVAGGDEKLFF
TGTGCCAGCAGCGCCGTCGCGGGGGGGGACGAAAAACTGTTTTTT
>TRBD2|NA|TRBV4-3|TRBJ2-7|15
CASSQGLASSYEQYF
TGCGCCAGCAGCCAAGGACTAGCGAGCTCCTACGAGCAGTACTTC
>NA|NA|TRBV19|TRBJ2-1|14
CASNRDPHGDEQFF
TGTGCCAGTAACCGGGATCCCCATGGGGATGAGCAGTTCTTC
>NA|NA|TRBV7-9|TRBJ2-4|14
CASSWTPPKNIQYF
TGTGCCAGCAGTTGGACTCCTCCCAAAAACATTCAGTACTTC
>NA|NA|TRBV14|TRBJ2-7|17
CASSQDVQGAGFYEQYF
TGTGCCAGCAGCCAAGATGTTCAAGGGGCCGGATTCTACGAGCAGTACTTC
>TRBD1|NA|TRBV19|TRBJ1-2|16
CASSFAATPGQDGYTF
TGTGCCAGTAGTTTCGCCGCAACCCCGGGACAGGATGGCTACACCTTC
>TRBD2|NA|TRBV19|TRBJ2-1|16
CASSIRTSGRIGEQFF
TGTGCCAGTAGTATCAGGACTAGCGGGAGAATCGGGGAGCAGTTCTTC
>TRBD1|NA|TRBV7-6|TRBJ1-5|14
CASSLDRRNQPQHF
TGTGCCAGCAGCTTGGACAGGAGGAATCAGCCCCAGCATTTT
>NA|NA|TRBV9|TRBJ1-4|15
CASSVQDTTNEKLFF
TGTGCCAGCAGCGTACAAGACACTACTAATGAAAAACTGTTTTTT
>NA|NA|TRBV29-1|TRBJ1-1|11
CSVMTSAEAFF
TGCAGCGTCATGACATCCGCTGAAGCTTTCTTT
>TRBD1|NA|TRBV4-1|TRBJ2-6|18
CASSLWGQGRTGANVLTF
TGCGCCAGCAGCCTTTGGGGACAGGGGCGCACTGGGGCCAACGTCCTGACTTTC
>TRBD1|few|TRBV11-3|TRBJ2-4|16
CASSLGRQGAKNIQYF
TGTGCCAGCAGCTTAGGCCGACAGGGAGCCAAAAACATTCAGTACTTC
>TRBD1|NA|TRBV13|TRBJ1-2|16
CASSRRDRGPNYGYTF
TGTGCCAGCAGCCGCCGGGACAGGGGACCCAACTATGGCTACACCTTC
>TRBD1|NA|TRBV19|TRBJ1-4|14
CASSRTGVGEKLFF
TGTGCCAGTAGCAGGACAGGCGTCGGTGAAAAACTGTTTTTT
>NA|NA|TRBV7-9|TRBJ2-5|12
CASSSQRETQYF
TGTGCCAGCAGCTCCCAGCGGGAGACCCAGTACTTC
>NA|NA|TRBV21-1|TRBJ2-3|15
CASSRTRNVPNTQYF
TGTGCCAGCAGCAGGACTAGAAACGTGCCAAATACGCAGTATTTT
>NA|NA|TRBV10-3|TRBJ1-2|15
CAISRSGVSNYGYTF
TGTGCCATCAGCCGTAGCGGGGTATCTAACTATGGCTACACCTTC